This T cell receptor beta chain came from a study of OX40 agonist ivuxolimab in advanced cancers. Study context: Allowance was made for prior anti-PD-1, anti-PD-L1 or anti-CTLA-4 therapy, and 40% to 45% had some. One hepatocellular carcinoma and a couple of cutaneous melanoma patients partially responded. General study results and limits: Among patients with partial responses at 0.1-3.0 mg/kg, clonal expansion was among the lowest.

The CDR3 spans 15 residues. The V and J ends lost 8 bases and 6 bases, in that order; junction bases with no gene match: 12. Germline V gives CDR1 MDHEN, CDR2 SYDVKM. The table came from immunoSEQ multiplex PCR; TCRdb's copy has only in-frame clones and leaves some out. This sample has around 71,000 clones, with 86% found just once. In regard to this clone: Its antigen is undetermined.

The origin of this receptor is an adult with an advanced solid tumor such as melanoma, head and neck, liver or kidney cancer. The starting material was CD4+ or CD8+ T cells sorted from blood, obtained in a trial of the OX40 agonist ivuxolimab. This chain links TRBV28 with TRBJ1-2, with TRBD1 identical over 10 bases. In nucleotides, the CDR3 is TGTGCCAGCTACTCGTTAGGGACAGGGGAGGATGGCTACACCTTC. It encodes CASYSLGTGEDGYTF.